The 26 T cell receptor beta chains in this list originate from one sample, sequenced in a study of cytomegalovirus exposure and HLA in healthy donors. The PCR was carried out with 60 Vbeta primers and 13 Jbeta primers. TCRdb's copy holds only in-frame clones and misses some; the assay was immunoSEQ multiplex PCR. The top ten clones hold around 18% of a sample with about 75,000 clones, 84% of them seen once. The sequenced material came from PBMCs. Receptors were obtained from a man between 70 and 80 years old in good health and CMV-seropositive.

Here the CDR3 DNA reads TGCGCCAGCAGTCTCGGGACTAGCGGGACGAGCGAGCAGTACTTC. Translation gives CASSLGTSGTSEQYF. The genes are TRBV10-1 and TRBJ2-7; 13 nucleotides align to TRBD2. The CDR3 length is 15 residues. Germline CDR1 WNHNN, CDR2 SYGVQD (reference sequence). Losses at the gene ends were 5 bases for V and 6 bases for J; bases not matched to a gene: 7.

The chain is built from TRBV29-1 and TRBJ1-1, with D unclear. Trimming pared 8 bases from V and 1 base from J, leaving 8 bases between. Germline-derived CDR1 and CDR2 are SQVTM and ANQGSEA. This CDR3 contains 11 residues. The CDR3 DNA is TGCAGCCCTCGAGGGAACACTGAAGCTTTCTTT. Translated, it gives CSPRGNTEAFF.

This clone was counted once. The chain links TRBV5-1 to TRBJ2-3; 12 bases fit TRBD2. The CDR3 is 14 residues long. Germline V gene data show CDR1 as SGHRS and CDR2 as YFSETQ. With V trimmed by 5 bases and J by 6 bases, 4 bases remained unmatched. DNA for the CDR3: TGCGCCAGCAGGACTAGCGGGAGACATGATACGCAGTATTTT. Translating gives CASRTSGRHDTQYF.

This chain links TRBV6-6 with TRBJ2-3, with 10 bases fitting TRBD2. CDR3 length equals 15 residues. Germline CDR1 and CDR2: MNHNY and SVGAGI (reference sequence). V lost 0 bases, J lost 8 bases, and 5 bases stayed unmatched. The CDR3 sequence is CASSYSSGGHGTQYF. CDR3 bases: TGTGCCAGCAGTTACTCTAGCGGGGGGCATGGTACGCAGTATTTT.

This clone was observed once. CDR3 bases: TGTGCCAGCAGCACGGACAGGGATGGAAAACTGTTTTTT. It yields the protein CASSTDRDGKLFF. The V gene is TRBV7-2, the J gene TRBJ1-4, with 8 bases identical to TRBD1. Trimming at V came to 5 bases and at J to 10 bases, leaving 6 bases not matched to a gene. This CDR3 comprises 13 residues. Germline CDR1 reads SGHTA; CDR2 reads FQGNSA.

CDR3 coding DNA: TGCGCCAGCAGCTTGTTGTCTAGCGGGGTTCAAGAGACCCAGTACTTC. This sequence encodes CASSLLSSGVQETQYF. This rearrangement joins TRBV5-1 to TRBJ2-5; 9 bases are a match to TRBD2. Germline V CDR1 and CDR2: SGHRS, YFSETQ. The CDR3 loop spans 16 amino acids. Trimming took 1 base from V and 2 from J; bases not matched to a gene: 6.

The V and J genes are TRBV6-1 and TRBJ2-1; the D gene is possibly TRBD1 (9 bases). Trimming removed 4 bases from V and 6 bases from J, with 34 bases in between. The germline V gene encodes CDR1 MNHNS and CDR2 SASEGT. The CDR3 is 21 amino acids. The CDR3 DNA reads as TGTGCCAGCAGTGTAGCTGCGTTCGGGGGGGGACAGGGCAGGGGTATCAATGAGCAGTTCTTC. Encoded protein: CASSVAAFGGGQGRGINEQFF.

This sequence joins TRBV2 and TRBJ1-2; no clear D. The germline V gene encodes CDR1 SNHLY and CDR2 FYNNEI. Trimming pared 4 bases from V and 8 bases from J, leaving 8 bases between. The CDR3 sequence is 11 residues long. The CDR3 bases are TGTGCCAGCAGTGTAGTAGAAGGCTACACCTTC. This gives the protein CASSVVEGYTF.

The table lists this clone with a few counts. The V gene is TRBV25-1, the J gene TRBJ1-6, with 7 nucleotides matching TRBD1. CDR3 length: 17 residues. Germline CDR1 is MGHDK and CDR2 is SYGVNS. Trimming took 4 bases from V and 4 from J; bases not matched to a gene: 10. CDR3 loop: CASSGVFGGQYNSPLHF. CDR3 in DNA: TGTGCCAGCAGTGGAGTTTTCGGGGGACAGTATAATTCACCCCTCCACTTT.

The chain recombines TRBV19 with TRBJ1-2; TRBD1 matches 7 bases. Germline CDR1 is LNHDA and CDR2 is SQIVND (reference sequence). The CDR3 sequence is 14 residues long. V gave up 3 bases and J gave up 5 bases; unmatched junction bases: 6. The CDR3 bases are TGTGCCAGTAGTATCGGGCAGGGGGTTTATGGCTACACCTTC. Amino acid sequence: CASSIGQGVYGYTF.

The genes are TRBV6-1 and TRBJ2-7; 8 positions match TRBD2. The trim removed 7 bases at V and 2 bases at J, leaving 10 bases unmatched. The CDR3 contains 15 residues. The germline gives CDR1 MNHNS, CDR2 SASEGT. The CDR3 is CASITGGAGAYEQYF. The DNA of the CDR3 is TGTGCCAGCATTACCGGGGGGGCGGGGGCCTACGAGCAGTACTTC.

This chain links TRBV4-1 with TRBJ1-1; D is possibly TRBD1 (5 bases). Per the germline V gene, CDR1 is MGHRA and CDR2 is YSYEKL. Trimming removed 3 bases from V and 7 bases from J, with 21 bases in between. CDR3 length equals 16 residues. The CDR3 spells CASSQGRARGIGEAFF. The CDR3, as DNA: TGCGCCAGCAGCCAGGGTAGGGCAAGGGGTATCGGTGAAGCTTTCTTT.

The chain recombines TRBV7-2 with TRBJ1-5; 9 nucleotides align to TRBD1. Germline V gene sequence: CDR1 SGHTA, CDR2 FQGNSA. The CDR3 sequence is 14 residues long. The trim removed 6 bases at V and 5 bases at J, leaving 5 bases unmatched. The CDR3 coding sequence is TGTGCCAGCAGTCGGACAGGGGAGGATCAGCCCCAGCATTTT. Its translation: CASSRTGEDQPQHF.

This chain uses TRBV27 with TRBJ1-1; D is unclear. This CDR3 contains 15 residues. Germline V gene lookup returns CDR1 MNHEY and CDR2 SMNVEV (reference sequence). Trimming pared 0 bases from V and 0 bases from J, leaving 8 bases between. The CDR3: CASSLSPAMNTEAFF. The CDR3 bases are TGTGCCAGCAGTTTATCTCCAGCGATGAACACTGAAGCTTTCTTT.

J is TRBJ1-1 and V is TRBV7-9; D uncertain. V dropped 5 bases and J dropped 0 bases, with 7 bases sitting between them. This CDR3 is built from 13 residues. Germline lookup yields CDR1 SEHNR and CDR2 FQNEAQ (reference sequence). This chain's CDR3 is CASSLDLNTEAFF. The CDR3 region has the DNA TGTGCCAGCAGCCTGGACTTGAACACTGAAGCTTTCTTT.

V gene TRBV10-1 combines with J gene TRBJ1-5, with D unclear. V was cut by 4 bases and J by 0 bases, with 4 bases left in between. This CDR3 spans 13 amino acids. Per the germline V gene, CDR1 is WNHNN and CDR2 is SYGVQD (reference sequence). CDR3 region: CASSAGSNQPQHF. The CDR3, as DNA: TGCGCCAGCAGTGCAGGTAGCAATCAGCCCCAGCATTTT.

CDR3 bases: TGTGCCATCACCAGTACTCCAGGCGGGGGGGGCGATGAGCAGTTCTTC. It is translated as CAITSTPGGGGDEQFF. The chain links TRBV10-3 to TRBJ2-1, with 9 bases lining up with TRBD2. V gave up 7 bases and J gave up 8 bases; unmatched junction bases: 15. Germline V gives CDR1 ENHRY, CDR2 SYGVKD. This CDR3 spans 16 amino acids.

V and J are TRBV7-8 and TRBJ1-5; D ambiguous. Trimming took off 1 base at V and 3 bases at J, with 7 bases between the two ends. Germline V gives CDR1 SGHVS, CDR2 FQNEAQ. CDR3 size: 14 residues. The chain's CDR3 is CASSLGTYNQPQHF. As DNA, the CDR3 is TGTGCCAGCAGCTTAGGCACCTACAATCAGCCCCAGCATTTT.

This clone has just one count. This chain uses TRBV6-5 with TRBJ1-1, with TRBD1 as a possible D gene (5 bases). The CDR3 contains 13 residues. V dropped 3 bases and J dropped 1 base, with 6 bases sitting between them. The germline gives CDR1 MNHEY, CDR2 SVGAGI. CDR3 region: CASSYTGNTEAFF. In DNA form, the CDR3 reads TGTGCCAGCAGTTATACAGGGAACACTGAAGCTTTCTTT.

The chain carries TRBV14 and TRBJ1-1; D call uncertain. Looked up from germline, CDR1 is SGHDN and CDR2 is FVKESK. The germline V and J ends were trimmed by 4 bases and 1 base, with 4 bases remaining between them. The CDR3 totals 12 residues. CDR3 sequence reads: CASSLQNTEAFF. The CDR3 region has the DNA TGTGCCAGCAGCCTCCAGAACACTGAAGCTTTCTTT.

The V call is TRBV9, the J call TRBJ2-5; a possible D gene is TRBD1 (5 bases). CDR1 is SGDLS, CDR2 YYNGEE, per germline. V lost 2 bases, J lost 2 bases, and 13 bases lay in between. The CDR3 is 15 amino acids. The DNA for the CDR3 is TGTGCCAGCAGCGTGGCGATGGGGCTTCAAGAGACCCAGTACTTC. Translation gives CASSVAMGLQETQYF.

The chain joins TRBV7-9 to TRBJ1-1; D is perhaps TRBD1 (6 bases). CDR1 is SEHNR and CDR2 is FQNEAQ in the germline V gene (reference sequence). The V gene lost 4 bases and the J gene lost 7 bases, with 13 bases spanning the gap. The length of the CDR3 is 13 residues. The CDR3: CASSSPQGREAFF. CDR3 nucleotide sequence: TGTGCCAGCAGCTCACCGCAGGGGCGTGAAGCTTTCTTT.

This chain joins TRBV10-3 and TRBJ1-1; 9 bases agree with TRBD1. CDR1 is ENHRY, CDR2 SYGVKD, per germline. The V and J ends lost 3 bases and 7 bases, in that order; junction bases with no gene match: 12. CDR3 length equals 16 residues. The CDR3 protein is CAISDWLTGGGGEAFF. CDR3 bases: TGTGCCATCAGTGATTGGCTTACAGGGGGCGGGGGTGAAGCTTTCTTT.

The chain is built from TRBV29-1 and TRBJ1-1; 7 nucleotides agree with TRBD1. V trimming: 5 bases; J trimming: 8 bases; junction bases outside the gene matches: 8. The CDR3 length is 12 residues. Germline V gives CDR1 SQVTM, CDR2 ANQGSEA. In nucleotides, the CDR3 is TGCAGCGTTCAAACTACAGGGGCCGAAGCTTTCTTT. Its translation: CSVQTTGAEAFF.

Only a few counts were recorded for this clone. The chain carries TRBV4-2 and TRBJ1-2; D ambiguous. Germline assignment: CDR1 LGHNA and CDR2 YNFKEQ. V lost 0 bases, J lost 3 bases, and 14 bases lay in between. The CDR3 spans 16 residues. Written as DNA, the CDR3 is TGTGCCAGCAGCCAAGATTGGAGACCCGGCGACTATGGCTACACCTTC. This gives the protein CASSQDWRPGDYGYTF.

The chain has TRBV2 and TRBJ2-1, with D unclear. The CDR3 is 14 amino acids. Trimming shortened V by 4 bases and J by 1 base, and 8 bases separated the two germline ends. Germline V gives CDR1 SNHLY, CDR2 FYNNEI. The CDR3 DNA reads TGTGCCAGCAGTGGAGGTATGTCCTACAATGAGCAGTTCTTC. Its protein is CASSGGMSYNEQFF.